The T cell receptor (beta chain) under discussion was sequenced for a study of breast tumors, draining lymph nodes, adjacent tissues. The study's findings and limits: That most tumor T cells come from lymph nodes remained unproven. Luminal-like breast cancer showed significantly higher tumor–nontumor repertoire similarity than basal-like.

This clonotype was observed many times. What it binds is unknown. Each CDR3 protein gets one entry after TCRdb re-called the multiplex PCR reads with MiXCR. There are around 170,000 distinct CDR3 sequences in the sample; approximately 33% occur only once, and 3.5% to 4.5% lies in the top ten. The lymph nodes were axillary draining lymph nodes from breast cancer patients. This CDR3 comprises 14 residues. V gave up 6 bases and J gave up 5 bases, with 14 bases separating them. Germline V CDR1 and CDR2: WNHNN, SYGVQD (reference sequence). This sequence joins TRBV10-1 and TRBJ1-3, with TRBD1 as a possible D gene (6 bases). The specimen was axillary lymph node tissue. This TCR was recovered from a female donor with breast cancer. Some clones in this sample may be carry-over from other donors' samples. CDR3 bases: TGCGCCAGCAGCCCCGCCGGACAGCGAAACACCATATATTTT. It specifies CASSPAGQRNTIYF.